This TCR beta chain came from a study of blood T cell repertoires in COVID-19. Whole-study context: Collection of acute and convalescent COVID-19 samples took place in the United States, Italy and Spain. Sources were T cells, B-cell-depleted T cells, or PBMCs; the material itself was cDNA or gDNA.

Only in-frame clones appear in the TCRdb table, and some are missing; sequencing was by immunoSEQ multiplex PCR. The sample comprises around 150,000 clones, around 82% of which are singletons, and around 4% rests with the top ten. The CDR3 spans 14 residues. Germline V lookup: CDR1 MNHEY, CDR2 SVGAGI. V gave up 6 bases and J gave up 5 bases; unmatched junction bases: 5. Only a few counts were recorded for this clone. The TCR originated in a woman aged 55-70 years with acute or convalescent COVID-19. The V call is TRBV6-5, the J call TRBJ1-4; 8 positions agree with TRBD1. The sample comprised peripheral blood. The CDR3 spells CASRPGQGNEKLFF. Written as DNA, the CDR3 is TGTGCCAGCAGACCCGGACAGGGAAATGAAAAACTGTTTTTT.